This TCR beta chain was documented in a study of shared clonotypes between healthy human individuals. In the study overall: The cohort had a couple of women and a few men, ages 18 to 49.

Methods used by the authors: Junction-only sequences without quality scores came from ImmunoSEQ, so filtering differed. Assay used: immunoSEQ multiplex PCR; TCRdb lists only in-frame clones, some missing. V and J calls and clone size are given by that table; D and trimming were obtained from the DNA. This sample yields roughly 760,000 clones, of which about 74% are seen a single time; 1.5% to 2% belongs to the top ten. This clone came up a few times. V lost 2 bases to trimming and J lost 5 bases, with 21 bases between them. The CDR3 extends over 17 amino acids. The V gene's germline CDR1 is MGHRA and CDR2 YSYEKL. Both subsets, CD45RA+ naive and CD45RA-negative memory, were split from the CD4+ cells.

This receptor was taken from a woman in her thirties in good health. The chain employs TRBV4-1 and TRBJ1-2; D unclear. The sample taken for sequencing was memory CD4+ T cells sorted from blood. Noted subset: CD45RA-negative fraction. The CDR3 region has the DNA TGCGCCAGCAGCCAACTAACGGCGGGCAGAGGGTTGTATGGCTACACCTTC. Translating gives CASSQLTAGRGLYGYTF.